This TCR beta chain comes out of a study of cytomegalovirus exposure and HLA in healthy donors. Study background: Most genotyped donors, 65% to 85% of about 360, had Caucasian-associated genetic ancestry. Study-level points and caveats: Reports credit the classifier with highly specific, highly sensitive diagnosis of cytomegalovirus status. Rates of TCR association differed by HLA locus in a later analysis, with DRB1 highest and HLA-C lowest.

CDR1 SQVTM and CDR2 ANQGSEA come from the germline V gene. Trimming at V came to 7 bases and at J to 8 bases, leaving 19 bases not matched to a gene. This CDR3 spans 18 amino acids. With respect to this clone: Its target is unknown.

Whereas donors were nominally healthy upon sampling, unrecorded immune exposures were probable. The PCR employed 60 Vbeta primers together with 13 Jbeta primers. The repertoire was sequenced with immunoSEQ multiplex PCR; TCRdb's copy has only in-frame clones and lacks some. Of approximately 110,000 clones in the sample, almost 70% were seen once. This rearrangement joins TRBV29-1 to TRBJ2-1, with 14 bases that match TRBD2. Sequencing was carried out using PBMCs. This receptor was identified in a man aged 30 to 39 in good health and CMV-seropositive. The CDR3 coding sequence is TGCAGCGCCGTCGACGGGACTAGCGGGAGAGGGATCTTGGATGAGCAGTTCTTC. Translating it yields CSAVDGTSGRGILDEQFF.